The 25 T cell receptor beta chains below all came from one sample that was sequenced in a study of identical twins. TCRdb reprocessed the 5' RACE reads with MiXCR, giving one entry per CDR3 protein. The sample carries about 920,000 distinct CDR3 sequences, 12% recorded once. These data also formed part of another study, on yellow fever vaccine responses in identical twins.

What was sequenced was PBMCs. These receptors all come from a woman aged 18-30 years in good health.

The rearrangement uses TRBV5-5 and TRBJ2-6; D is perhaps TRBD1 (5 bases). CDR3 length equals 16 residues. CDR1 and CDR2 (germline): SGHKS, YYEKEE (reference sequence). The ends were cut back, 2 bases at V and 0 bases at J, with 9 bases in the middle. As DNA, the CDR3 is TGTGCCAGCAGCTTCGCCAGGGACTCTGGGGCCAACGTCCTGACTTTC. Translated, it gives CASSFARDSGANVLTF.

A few counts support this clonotype. This chain links TRBV19 with TRBJ1-2, with unresolved D. V lost 5 bases, J lost 9 bases, and 13 bases lay in between. CDR1 and CDR2 from the germline V gene are LNHDA and SQIVND (reference sequence). This CDR3 has 12 residues. This chain's CDR3 is CASSVTRGSYTF. CDR3 nucleotides: TGTGCCAGTAGTGTGACTCGCGGAAGCTACACCTTC.

This clonotype was observed a handful of times. The chain joins TRBV4-1 to TRBJ2-3; maybe TRBD1 (5 bases). Germline CDR1 is MGHRA and CDR2 is YSYEKL. The CDR3 sequence is 15 residues long. V gave up 1 base and J gave up 0 bases, with 8 bases separating them. The CDR3 DNA reads as TGCGCCAGCAGCCAAGCACCAGGGAGCACAGATACGCAGTATTTT. It specifies CASSQAPGSTDTQYF.

In its sample, this clonotype was seen many times. This sequence joins TRBV25-1 and TRBJ2-5; D gene ambiguous. V lost 0 bases and J 1 base, leaving 3 bases between the germline ends. Germline values: CDR1 MGHDK, CDR2 SYGVNS. CDR3 length equals 13 residues. The DNA of the CDR3 is TGTGCCAGCAGTGAATACCTCCAAGAGACCCAGTACTTC. Translated, it gives CASSEYLQETQYF.

This clonotype turned up a few times. The V call is TRBV12-3 or TRBV12-4, the J call TRBJ1-2; D possibly corresponds to TRBD1 (5 bases). This CDR3 spans 14 amino acids. Trimming stripped 1 base from V and 4 bases from J, with 10 bases between. The CDR3 here is CASSLGGVTYGYTF. The DNA for the CDR3 is TGTGCCAGCAGTTTAGGGGGCGTCACCTATGGCTACACCTTC.

This clonotype was counted a few times. The CDR3 DNA reads as TGTGCCAGCAGCCGCATGACTAGCGGGCGAATGGTACTTTGGGACTCCTACAATGAGCAGTTCTTC. The encoded protein is CASSRMTSGRMVLWDSYNEQFF. The chain links TRBV5-7 to TRBJ2-1; 10 nucleotides align to TRBD2. TRBV5-7 is known as an ORF, though its function is uncertain. The CDR3 length is 22 residues. V shed 4 bases and J 0 bases; nucleotides not matched to a gene: 22.

This clonotype came up once. The chain combines TRBV5-1 with TRBJ2-3; tentatively, D is TRBD1 (6 bases). Germline V gene sequence: CDR1 SGHRS, CDR2 YFSETQ. The CDR3 consists of 17 residues. The ends were cut back, 0 bases at V and 2 bases at J, with 16 bases in the middle. CDR3 protein: CASSLAPRGSVTDTQYF. CDR3 nucleotide sequence: TGCGCCAGCAGCTTGGCCCCAAGGGGGTCAGTCACAGATACGCAGTATTTT.

This clonotype appeared a few times. The chain carries TRBV20-1 and TRBJ2-1; 8 bases are shared with TRBD2. The V gene end was trimmed by 2 bases and the J gene end by 5 bases; junction bases not matched to a gene: 8. Germline V lookup: CDR1 DFQATT, CDR2 SNEGSKA (reference sequence). The CDR3 spans 15 residues. CDR3 region: CSARPVGRANNEQFF. DNA for the CDR3: TGCAGTGCTAGACCCGTCGGGAGGGCAAACAATGAGCAGTTCTTC.

This chain connects TRBV12-3 or TRBV12-4 to TRBJ2-5, with 9 positions matching TRBD2. The CDR3 extends over 14 amino acids. V lost 8 bases, J lost 2 bases, and 6 bases stayed unmatched. CDR3 protein: CASGFLAGQETQYF. The DNA for the CDR3 is TGTGCCAGCGGGTTCCTAGCGGGGCAAGAGACCCAGTACTTC.

This chain connects TRBV14 to TRBJ2-3; TRBD2 aligns across 8 bases. Germline CDR1 is SGHDN and CDR2 is FVKESK. CDR3 size: 14 residues. Trimming removed 4 bases from V and 5 bases from J; junction bases left unmatched: 5. The CDR3 is CASSPAGVVDTQYF. Written as DNA, the CDR3 is TGTGCCAGCAGCCCAGCGGGAGTTGTAGATACGCAGTATTTT.

CDR3 DNA: TGTGCCAGCAGCGTAGCGTCAGGGCCCCGGACTGAAGCTTTCTTT. Its translation: CASSVASGPRTEAFF. The rearrangement joins TRBV9 to TRBJ1-1; possibly TRBD1 for D (5 bases). V lost 0 bases and J 5 bases, leaving 14 bases between the germline ends. The CDR3 sequence is 15 residues long. Germline V CDR1 and CDR2: SGDLS, YYNGEE.

This clonotype was counted between two and nine times. The chain links TRBV20-1 to TRBJ2-1; 7 positions match TRBD2. Trimming removed 3 bases from V and 7 bases from J; junction bases left unmatched: 18. Germline assignment: CDR1 DFQATT and CDR2 SNEGSKA (reference sequence). This CDR3 region has 17 residues. CDR3 region: CSASSPRSSGWGNEQFF. CDR3 DNA sequence: TGCAGTGCTAGTTCCCCTCGATCTAGCGGATGGGGGAATGAGCAGTTCTTC.

This rearrangement joins TRBV20-1 to TRBJ2-1, with 10 bases lining up with TRBD2. V dropped 6 bases and J dropped 4; count of bases not matched to a gene: 9. CDR1 and CDR2 from the germline V gene are DFQATT and SNEGSKA (reference sequence). This CDR3 is built from 15 residues. CDR3: CSAALAGARYNEQFF. In DNA form, the CDR3 reads TGCAGTGCCGCTCTAGCGGGGGCCCGATACAATGAGCAGTTCTTC.

In this sample, this clonotype turned up a few times. The genes are TRBV7-2 and TRBJ2-5, with 12 bases identical to TRBD2. V shed 2 bases, J shed 7 bases, and the junction held 2 bases outside the gene matches. Germline CDR1 is SGHTA and CDR2 is FQGNSA. This CDR3 comprises 14 residues. CDR3 in amino acids: CASSLLLAGGTQYF. As DNA, the CDR3 is TGTGCCAGCAGCTTATTACTAGCGGGGGGGACCCAGTACTTC.

At least ten counts were recorded for this clonotype. The rearrangement links TRBV25-1 to TRBJ1-6; D unclear. The CDR3 totals 13 residues. Trimming left V 1 base short and J 9 bases short, with 7 bases between. Looked up from germline, CDR1 is MGHDK and CDR2 is SYGVNS. Here the CDR3 DNA reads TGTGCCAGCAGTGAATGGGAGGGTTCACCCCTCCACTTT. As protein: CASSEWEGSPLHF.

This clonotype came up a few times. This chain connects TRBV12-3 or TRBV12-4 to TRBJ2-1; the match to TRBD2 covers 8 bases. The CDR3 is 14 amino acids. With 6 bases clipped from V and 4 bases from J, the junction kept 5 bases outside the gene matches. The CDR3 here is CASSGTRIYNEQFF. In DNA, the CDR3 is TGTGCCAGCAGCGGGACTAGGATTTACAATGAGCAGTTCTTC.

As concerns this clonotype: It may be a read error: a sequence one base away is much more abundant. The chain joins TRBV10-2 to TRBJ1-1; 7 nucleotides line up with TRBD1. This CDR3 region has 14 residues. Germline V gene data show CDR1 as WSHSY and CDR2 as SAAADI. This chain's CDR3 is CASSEQGSTTGAFF. DNA of the CDR3: TGCGCCAGCAGTGAACAGGGGTCAACCACTGGAGCTTTCTTT.

This clonotype was detected a few times. The V call is TRBV5-1, the J call TRBJ2-5; D is perhaps TRBD2 (6 bases). V was clipped by 6 bases and J by 0 bases, with 15 bases between them. The CDR3 is 15 amino acids. Germline V gene sequence: CDR1 SGHRS, CDR2 YFSETQ. The CDR3 spells CASTLSLAHQETQYF. The CDR3 DNA follows: TGCGCCAGCACCCTATCTCTAGCGCACCAAGAGACCCAGTACTTC. The whole variable domain, filled in from reference TRBV5-1 and TRBJ2-5, reads KAGVTQTPRYLIKTRGQQVTLSCSPISGHRSVSWYQQTPGQGLQFLFEYFSETQRNKGNFPGRFSGRQFSNSRSEMNVSTLELGDSALYLCASTLSLAHQETQYFGPGTRLLVL.

This clonotype was counted ten times or more. The rearrangement joins TRBV11-2 to TRBJ2-7, with D perhaps matching TRBD1 (6 bases). CDR3 size: 14 residues. Germline-derived CDR1 and CDR2 are SGHAT and FQNNGV. Trimming cost V 4 bases and J 2 bases, with 12 bases left between them. The CDR3 is CASSSWDTPYEQYF. CDR3 nucleotides: TGTGCCAGCAGCTCATGGGACACCCCCTACGAGCAGTACTTC. The full variable domain, in which reference TRBV11-2 and TRBJ2-7 provide the parts outside the CDR3, is EAGVAQSPRYKIIEKRQSVAFWCNPISGHATLYWYQQILGQGPKLLIQFQNNGVVDDSQLPKDRFSAERLKGVDSTLKIQPAKLEDSAVYLCASSSWDTPYEQYFGPGTRLTVT.

This chain joins TRBV20-1 and TRBJ2-3; 10 bases match TRBD2. Germline-derived CDR1 and CDR2 are DFQATT and SNEGSKA (reference sequence). The CDR3 spans 17 residues. Unmatched junction bases numbered 10, after V lost 0 bases and J lost 4 bases. Written as DNA, the CDR3 is TGCAGTGCTAGAGATTGGGCTAGCGGGGGACGAGCAGATACGCAGTATTTT. The encoded protein is CSARDWASGGRADTQYF.

The chain has TRBV19 and TRBJ2-3; 10 bases agree with TRBD2. Germline loops: CDR1 LNHDA, CDR2 SQIVND (reference sequence). This CDR3 has 18 amino acids. The ends lost 6 bases at V and 2 bases at J; junction bases unmatched: 14. The CDR3 loop reads CASSLGASGSSITDTQYF. The CDR3 nucleotides read TGTGCCAGTAGCCTTGGGGCTAGCGGGAGTTCAATCACAGATACGCAGTATTTT. The complete variable domain, with remaining parts taken from reference TRBV19 and TRBJ2-3, reads DGGITQSPKYLFRKEGQNVTLSCEQNLNHDAMYWYRQDPGQGLRLIYYSQIVNDFQKGDIAEGYSVSREKKESFPLTVTSAQKNPTAFYLCASSLGASGSSITDTQYFGPGTRLTVL.

This clonotype was found many times. V gene TRBV20-1 combines with J gene TRBJ1-2; no definite D call. Trimming left V 5 bases short and J 2 bases short, with 9 bases between. Germline loops: CDR1 DFQATT, CDR2 SNEGSKA (reference sequence). CDR3 length equals 12 residues. The CDR3 here is CSAGAPNYGYTF. CDR3 in DNA: TGCAGTGCTGGAGCACCAAACTATGGCTACACCTTC.

There are a few counts of this clonotype. CDR3 protein: CASSQGAGGLNEQFF. CDR3 in DNA: TGTGCCAGCAGCCAAGGGGCGGGGGGCCTCAATGAGCAGTTCTTC. The chain has TRBV3-1 and TRBJ2-1; 8 nucleotides match TRBD2. CDR1 LGHDT and CDR2 YNNKEL come from the germline V gene (reference sequence). The CDR3 runs to 15 residues. Trimming removed 1 base from V and 6 bases from J; junction bases left unmatched: 5.

This clonotype came up many times. This chain uses TRBV10-2 with TRBJ2-7; no firm D call. Trimming pared 2 bases from V and 4 bases from J, leaving 9 bases between. The germline gives CDR1 WSHSY, CDR2 SAAADI. CDR3 length equals 13 residues. This chain's CDR3 is CASSEGRFYEQYV. The CDR3 DNA reads as TGCGCCAGCAGTGAGGGCAGATTTTACGAGCAGTACGTC.

This clonotype was detected a few times. CDR3 region: CASSDSGPPPQHF. CDR3 nucleotide sequence: TGCGCCAGCAGTGATTCAGGGCCACCGCCCCAGCATTTT. This chain connects TRBV10-2 to TRBJ1-5; maybe TRBD1 (5 bases). The V gene's germline CDR1 is WSHSY and CDR2 SAAADI. This CDR3 region has 13 residues. V lost 3 bases and J lost 9, with 12 bases in between.